The 23 T cell receptor beta chains below all came from one sample that was sequenced in a study of T cell responses to AZD1222 COVID-19 vaccine. Clones were sequenced by immunoSEQ multiplex PCR, and TCRdb holds only the in-frame ones, with some missing. Among 90,000 to 130,000 clones listed, about 86% were seen once. Material: peripheral blood, obtained on day 0 of AZD1222 vaccination. The receptors shown here come from an adult in good health.

The rearrangement joins TRBV12-3 or TRBV12-4 to TRBJ2-7; D gene uncertain. This CDR3 comprises 13 residues. Trimming pared 2 bases from V and 3 bases from J, leaving 8 bases between. CDR3 DNA sequence: TGTGCCAGCAGTTTAAACTACCACTACGAGCAGTACTTC. It specifies CASSLNYHYEQYF.

The rearrangement uses TRBV28 and TRBJ1-5; no reliable D call. The CDR3 covers 15 residues. Trimming pared 5 bases from V and 2 bases from J, leaving 13 bases between. Germline loops: CDR1 MDHEN, CDR2 SYDVKM. The CDR3: CASSRPTEGNQPQHF. The CDR3 coding sequence is TGTGCCAGCAGTAGACCTACAGAGGGCAATCAGCCCCAGCATTTT.

This clone appeared a few times. The rearrangement links TRBV19 to TRBJ1-3; the D gene is possibly TRBD1 (5 bases). Trimming left V 4 bases short and J 4 bases short, with 20 bases between. The CDR3 loop spans 17 amino acids. Germline CDR1 is LNHDA and CDR2 is SQIVND (reference sequence). The CDR3 sequence: CASSTFRTEGRGNTIYF. For the CDR3, the DNA is TGTGCCAGTAGTACCTTCCGGACCGAGGGGAGGGGAAACACCATATATTTT.

J is TRBJ2-7 and V is TRBV11-2; the match to TRBD2 covers 10 bases. CDR3 length: 14 amino acids. V was pared by 4 bases and J by 3 bases, with 3 bases of the junction left unmatched. Germline assignment: CDR1 SGHAT and CDR2 FQNNGV. CDR3 residues: CASSSRLAGYEQYF. The CDR3 DNA sequence: TGTGCCAGCAGCTCTCGACTAGCGGGCTACGAGCAGTACTTC. Full variable domain (rest looked up from reference TRBV11-2 and TRBJ2-7): EAGVAQSPRYKIIEKRQSVAFWCNPISGHATLYWYQQILGQGPKLLIQFQNNGVVDDSQLPKDRFSAERLKGVDSTLKIQPAKLEDSAVYLCASSSRLAGYEQYFGPGTRLTVT.

J is TRBJ1-3 and V is TRBV27; D is perhaps TRBD1 (6 bases). Deletions cut 2 bases from V and 1 base from J, with 9 bases between. CDR3 size: 15 residues. The germline CDR1 and CDR2 sequences are MNHEY and SMNVEV (reference sequence). The CDR3 loop is CASSLNRASGNTIYF. The CDR3 DNA is TGTGCCAGCAGTTTAAACAGGGCTTCTGGAAACACCATATATTTT.

In DNA form, the CDR3 reads TGTGCCAGTAGGCCCTCCCAGGGGGCTGGCTATGGCTACACCTTC. Protein sequence: CASRPSQGAGYGYTF. This chain connects TRBV19 to TRBJ1-2; the match to TRBD1 covers 8 bases. This CDR3 spans 15 amino acids. V was pared by 6 bases and J by 4 bases, with 10 bases of the junction left unmatched. Germline V gene data show CDR1 as LNHDA and CDR2 as SQIVND (reference sequence). Variable domain in full (rest from reference TRBV19 and TRBJ1-2): DGGITQSPKYLFRKEGQNVTLSCEQNLNHDAMYWYRQDPGQGLRLIYYSQIVNDFQKGDIAEGYSVSREKKESFPLTVTSAQKNPTAFYLCASRPSQGAGYGYTFGSGTRLTVV.

With respect to this clone: A junction boundary mismatches the germline segment, possibly from a read error. CDR3 DNA sequence: TGTACCAGCAGCCGCTCGGGACAGGGGGCGAACACCGGGGAGCTGTTTTTT. It yields the protein CTSSRSGQGANTGELFF. The chain links TRBV5-4 to TRBJ2-2; 11 nucleotides align to TRBD1. This CDR3 has 17 amino acids. From germline, CDR1 is SGHNT and CDR2 YYREEE (reference sequence).

As DNA, the CDR3 is TGTGCCAGCAGCAGGGAAATAAACACTGAAGCTTTCTTT. The encoded protein is CASSREINTEAFF. The chain uses TRBV27 and TRBJ1-1; TRBD1 might be the D (5 bases). The CDR3 runs 13 residues. The V gene lost 6 bases and the J gene lost 2 bases, with 10 bases spanning the gap. Germline CDR1 and CDR2: MNHEY and SMNVEV (reference sequence).

This chain joins TRBV6-1 and TRBJ1-2; D ambiguous. The CDR3 is made up of 16 amino acids. Germline V gene sequence: CDR1 MNHNS, CDR2 SASEGT. Trimming left V 4 bases short and J 4 bases short, with 19 bases between. CDR3 DNA: TGTGCCAGCAGTGTTAGGGATTTCTCCCCTGGCTATGGCTACACCTTC. Amino acids: CASSVRDFSPGYGYTF.

This rearrangement joins TRBV18 to TRBJ1-6, with D unresolved. V lost 5 bases to trimming and J lost 5 bases, with 13 bases between them. CDR3 length equals 15 residues. Germline V lookup: CDR1 KGHSH, CDR2 LQKENI. The CDR3 DNA follows: TGTGCCAGCTCATCTCAGAATACAGATAATTCACCCCTCCACTTT. Protein: CASSSQNTDNSPLHF.

The chain combines TRBV3-1 (or the pseudogene TRBV3-2) with TRBJ2-1, with TRBD2 identical over 11 bases. The germline gives CDR1 LGHDT, CDR2 YNNKEL (reference sequence). The CDR3 loop spans 14 amino acids. With V trimmed by 7 bases and J by 6 bases, 5 bases remained unmatched. CDR3 region: CASTASGGTNEQFF. The CDR3 DNA reads TGTGCCAGCACCGCTAGCGGGGGGACCAATGAGCAGTTCTTC.

V and J are TRBV12-3 or TRBV12-4 and TRBJ2-7; the D gene is possibly TRBD1 (6 bases). Trimming removed 7 bases at V and 5 bases at J, with 9 bases between. This CDR3 comprises 11 residues. The CDR3 loop is CASTYRDEQYF. The CDR3 nucleotides read TGTGCCAGCACCTACAGGGACGAGCAGTACTTC.

This clone was picked up one time. CDR3 protein: CASKSGSGGNQPQHF. CDR3 bases: TGTGCCAGCAAGAGTGGTTCGGGGGGGAATCAGCCCCAGCATTTT. The J gene is TRBJ1-5, the V gene TRBV2; TRBD1 might be the D (5 bases). With 7 bases removed from V and 4 bases from J, the gap between germline ends came to 17 bases. This CDR3 contains 15 residues. From germline, CDR1 is SNHLY and CDR2 FYNNEI.

The chain links TRBV7-2 to TRBJ2-2; D unclear. V lost 1 base, J lost 2 bases, and 8 bases lay in between. The CDR3 contains 15 residues. Germline assignment: CDR1 SGHTA and CDR2 FQGNSA. CDR3 DNA: TGTGCCAGCAGCTTAGAAGGGATAAACACCGGGGAGCTGTTTTTT. This gives the protein CASSLEGINTGELFF.

This chain joins TRBV23-1 and TRBJ2-1; the D gene is possibly TRBD2 (5 bases). TRBV23-1 is known as an ORF, though its function is uncertain. The CDR3 covers 16 residues. Trimming removed 7 bases from V and 0 bases from J, with 16 bases in between. The CDR3 is CASNPRGRGSYNEQFF. As DNA, the CDR3 is TGCGCCAGCAACCCCCGGGGTCGGGGCTCCTACAATGAGCAGTTCTTC.

This chain joins TRBV14 and TRBJ2-3, with D possibly TRBD2 on 6 matching bases. The germline gives CDR1 SGHDN, CDR2 FVKESK. CDR3 length: 15 amino acids. V was pared by 4 bases and J by 0 bases, with 11 bases between. The CDR3 here is CASSRGLPSTDTQYF. DNA of the CDR3: TGTGCCAGCAGCCGGGGACTCCCTAGCACAGATACGCAGTATTTT.

The chain joins TRBV18 to TRBJ1-5; TRBD1 matches 7 bases. The germline gives CDR1 KGHSH, CDR2 LQKENI. V lost 2 bases and J lost 7; bases outside the gene matches: 11. The CDR3 loop spans 16 amino acids. The CDR3 bases are TGTGCCAGCTCACCATCGTTCGACAGGGAGCGCCAGCCCCAGCATTTT. It codes for CASSPSFDRERQPQHF.

This chain joins TRBV3-1 (or the pseudogene TRBV3-2) and TRBJ1-2; 8 bases align to TRBD1. Trimming at V came to 4 bases and at J to 4 bases, leaving 5 bases not matched to a gene. The V gene's germline CDR1 is LGHDT and CDR2 YNNKEL (reference sequence). This CDR3 comprises 14 residues. The DNA of the CDR3 is TGTGCCAGCAGCCCCTCGACAGGGGCCTATGGCTACACCTTC. This codes for CASSPSTGAYGYTF.

The genes are TRBV5-6 and TRBJ2-2; possible D gene TRBD2, 5 bases. Trimming took 2 bases from V and 6 from J, leaving 14 bases between them. This CDR3 contains 15 residues. CDR1 and CDR2 from the germline V gene are SGHDT and YYEEEE. CDR3 nucleotide sequence: TGTGCCAGCAGCTTCGTACTAGGGTTGTCCGGGGAGCTGTTTTTT. It codes for CASSFVLGLSGELFF.

This clone was observed a single time. The V and J genes are TRBV3-1 (or the pseudogene TRBV3-2) and TRBJ1-1; tentative D call: TRBD1 (5 bases). The CDR3 runs 15 residues. Germline V gene sequence: CDR1 LGHDT, CDR2 YNNKEL (reference sequence). V was trimmed by 1 base and J by 1 base, leaving 10 bases between them. CDR3 nucleotide sequence: TGTGCCAGCAGCCAAGGGGGGTTGACGAACACTGAAGCTTTCTTT. Translated: CASSQGGLTNTEAFF.

The chain is built from TRBV9 and TRBJ2-7; a possible D gene is TRBD1 (6 bases). Germline V gene sequence: CDR1 SGDLS, CDR2 YYNGEE. Trimming left V 4 bases short and J 0 bases short, with 11 bases between. The CDR3 is made up of 14 amino acids. CDR3 protein: CASSPRTDSYEQYF. In nucleotides, the CDR3 is TGTGCCAGCAGCCCGAGGACAGACTCCTACGAGCAGTACTTC.

The V and J genes are TRBV5-1 and TRBJ2-3; unclear D gene. V shed 2 bases and J shed 1 base, with 5 bases lying between them. Germline V lookup: CDR1 SGHRS, CDR2 YFSETQ. This CDR3 is built from 13 residues. Written as DNA, the CDR3 is TGCGCCAGCAGCTTCAGACGCACAGATACGCAGTATTTT. It yields the protein CASSFRRTDTQYF.

J is TRBJ2-2 and V is TRBV12-3 or TRBV12-4, with D unclear. This CDR3 has 13 residues. V lost 4 bases and J lost 1, with 4 bases in between. The CDR3: CASSWRNTGELFF. Written as DNA, the CDR3 is TGTGCCAGCAGTTGGAGGAACACCGGGGAGCTGTTTTTT.